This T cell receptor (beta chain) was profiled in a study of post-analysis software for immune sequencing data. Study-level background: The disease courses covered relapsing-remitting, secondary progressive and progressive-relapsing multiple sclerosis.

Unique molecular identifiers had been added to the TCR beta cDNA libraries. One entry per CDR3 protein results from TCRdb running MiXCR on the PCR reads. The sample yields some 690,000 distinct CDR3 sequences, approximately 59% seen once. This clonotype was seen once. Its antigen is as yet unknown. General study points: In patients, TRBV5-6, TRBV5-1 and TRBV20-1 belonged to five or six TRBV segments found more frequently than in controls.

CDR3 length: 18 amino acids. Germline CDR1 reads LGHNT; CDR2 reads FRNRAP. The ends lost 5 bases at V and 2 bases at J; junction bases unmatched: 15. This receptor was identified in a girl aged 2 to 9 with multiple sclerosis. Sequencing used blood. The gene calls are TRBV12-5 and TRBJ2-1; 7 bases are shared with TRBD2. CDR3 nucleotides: TGTGCTAGTGGTCCCTTACTAGCGAGAGTAGGCGCCTACAATGAGCAGTTCTTC. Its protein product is CASGPLLARVGAYNEQFF.